This entry lists 20 T cell receptor beta chains sequenced from one sample in a study of cytomegalovirus exposure and HLA in healthy donors (dated by TCRdb to the late 2010s). Library method: the immunoSEQ multiplex PCR assay. For the multiplex PCR, a mixture combining 60 forward primers for TCR Vbeta segments and 13 reverse primers for TCR Jbeta segments was used. In TCRdb, the immuneACCESS table is reduced to in-frame sequences with V and J assigned. These tables do not hold every clone; where another copy was compared, an unresolved V gene accounts for under half, and the others remain unexplained. For this sample, the table gives tens of thousands of clones. Of the sample, approximately 3.6% is held by the ten largest clones. Sequenced sample: PBMCs. These receptors all stem from a woman aged 40-49 years in good health and CMV-seropositive.

The chain employs TRBV4-1 and TRBJ2-7, with 7 bases matching TRBD1. Germline CDR1 and CDR2: MGHRA and YSYEKL. Unmatched junction bases numbered 5, after V lost 3 bases and J lost 6 bases. The CDR3 covers 13 residues. The CDR3 bases are TGCGCCAGCAGCCACGGGACAGAGGGCGAGCAGTACTTC. This translates into CASSHGTEGEQYF.

The rearrangement links TRBV7-9 to TRBJ1-1; TRBD1 aligns across 7 bases. Germline trimming cut 0 bases from V and 4 bases from J; bases unmatched to any gene: 8. The CDR3 has 16 amino acids. Per germline, CDR1 SEHNR and CDR2 FQNEAQ (reference sequence). The CDR3 DNA sequence: TGTGCCAGCAGCTTAGCGCAGGGGGAGCAAGCCACTGAAGCTTTCTTT. Its protein is CASSLAQGEQATEAFF. The full variable domain, in which reference TRBV7-9 and TRBJ1-1 provide the parts outside the CDR3, is DTGVSQNPRHKITKRGQNVTFRCDPISEHNRLYWYRQTLGQGPEFLTYFQNEAQLEKSRLLSDRFSAERPKGSFSTLEIQRTEQGDSAMYLCASSLAQGEQATEAFFGQGTRLTVV.

The chain has TRBV5-6 and TRBJ1-3; TRBD1 aligns across 7 bases. Germline-derived CDR1 and CDR2 are SGHDT and YYEEEE. With V trimmed by 3 bases and J by 2 bases, 11 bases remained unmatched. The CDR3 contains 17 residues. The CDR3 coding sequence is TGTGCCAGCAGCTCCCGACAGGGAAGCTTGGCTGGAAACACCATATATTTT. It encodes CASSSRQGSLAGNTIYF.

The chain joins TRBV6-4 to TRBJ2-5; maybe TRBD1 (6 bases). The CDR3 spans 13 residues. Germline CDR1 MRHNA, CDR2 SNTAGT. The V gene lost 4 bases and the J gene lost 9 bases, with 15 bases spanning the gap. The DNA of the CDR3 is TGTGCCAGCAGTGCGGACCGGGCAGGGGCCCAGTACTTC. Its protein is CASSADRAGAQYF.

CDR3 sequence reads: CASKGAVAFF. DNA of the CDR3: TGTGCTTCGAAGGGGGCAGTAGCTTTCTTT. V and J are TRBV19 and TRBJ1-1; 7 nucleotides match TRBD1. Germline assignment: CDR1 LNHDA and CDR2 SQIVND (reference sequence). The CDR3 length is 10 residues.

The CDR3 here is CASSERRGGYTGELFF. DNA for the CDR3: TGTGCCAGCAGTGAAAGGCGGGGGGGCTACACCGGGGAGCTGTTTTTT. V usage is TRBV2 and J usage is TRBJ2-2; TRBD2 agrees at 9 bases. The CDR3 is 16 amino acids. V gave up 2 bases and J gave up 3 bases; unmatched junction bases: 4. The germline gives CDR1 SNHLY, CDR2 FYNNEI.

The chain links TRBV19 to TRBJ2-4, with D perhaps TRBD2 (6 bases). The CDR3 is made up of 11 amino acids. Between the trimmed V and J ends, which lost 6 bases and 8 bases, there was a span of 8 bases. From germline, CDR1 is LNHDA and CDR2 SQIVND (reference sequence). The chain's CDR3 is CASSSGDIQYF. The CDR3 DNA sequence: TGTGCCAGTAGCTCGGGGGACATTCAGTACTTC.

The rearrangement joins TRBV2 to TRBJ1-2; TRBD1 might be the D (6 bases). Germline loops: CDR1 SNHLY, CDR2 FYNNEI. The CDR3 is 14 amino acids. Trimming took 5 bases from V and 1 from J, leaving 11 bases between them. The CDR3 DNA sequence: TGTGCCAGCAGTAGGGACATTTTTAACTATGGCTACACCTTC. Encoded protein: CASSRDIFNYGYTF.

This chain links TRBV6-1 with TRBJ2-7, with unresolved D. V lost 4 bases and J 6 bases, leaving 16 bases between the germline ends. Germline V gives CDR1 MNHNS, CDR2 SASEGT. This CDR3 has 14 residues. CDR3 sequence (DNA): TGTGCCAGCAGTGTCAGAGACACCGACCTCGAGCAGTACTTC. It codes for CASSVRDTDLEQYF.

The rearrangement links TRBV6-5 to TRBJ2-3, with 7 bases that match TRBD2. This CDR3 comprises 15 residues. Per the germline V gene, CDR1 is MNHEY and CDR2 is SVGAGI. J gave up 1 base and V 4 bases, and 5 bases lay outside the gene matches. The chain's CDR3 is CASSLRGEGTDTQYF. CDR3 nucleotide sequence: TGTGCCAGCAGTTTACGGGGGGAAGGCACAGATACGCAGTATTTT.

This chain links TRBV5-6 with TRBJ2-3; 7 bases are shared with TRBD1. With V trimmed by 0 bases and J by 6 bases, 4 bases remained unmatched. CDR1 SGHDT and CDR2 YYEEEE come from the germline V gene. This CDR3 is 14 amino acids long. In nucleotides, the CDR3 is TGTGCCAGCAGCTTGGCTACAGGGGTGGATACGCAGTATTTT. This sequence encodes CASSLATGVDTQYF.

This chain's CDR3 is CASSLGLRHMNTEAFF. The CDR3 DNA reads as TGTGCCAGCAGCCTCGGCCTGAGACATATGAACACTGAAGCTTTCTTT. J is TRBJ1-1 and V is TRBV13; no clear D. With 5 bases removed from V and 0 bases from J, the gap between germline ends came to 16 bases. CDR1 and CDR2 from the germline V gene are PRHDT and FYEKMQ (reference sequence). The CDR3 covers 16 residues.

The V gene is TRBV28, the J gene TRBJ2-2; no firm D call. Germline assignment: CDR1 MDHEN and CDR2 SYDVKM. This CDR3 spans 13 amino acids. Trimming removed 3 bases from V and 2 bases from J, with 4 bases in between. The CDR3 spells CASSLSNTGELFF. CDR3 coding DNA: TGTGCCAGCAGTTTGTCAAACACCGGGGAGCTGTTTTTT.

The rearrangement uses TRBV5-1 and TRBJ1-3; D is unresolved. Germline V gene sequence: CDR1 SGHRS, CDR2 YFSETQ. Trimming removed 0 bases at V and 0 bases at J, with 4 bases between. The CDR3 is 14 residues long. CDR3 sequence reads: CASSLDLSGNTIYF. The CDR3 region has the DNA TGCGCCAGCAGCTTGGATCTCTCTGGAAACACCATATATTTT.

The V and J genes are TRBV7-3 and TRBJ2-1, with D hard to call. The V end was cut by 2 bases, the J end by 0 bases, with 8 bases between. This CDR3 has 15 amino acids. Germline V gene data show CDR1 as SGHTA and CDR2 as FQGTGA. DNA of the CDR3: TGTGCCAGCAGCTTAGTACCCAGCTCCTACAATGAGCAGTTCTTC. The encoded protein is CASSLVPSSYNEQFF. Full variable domain (missing parts from reference TRBV7-3 and TRBJ2-1): GAGVSQTPSNKVTEKGKYVELRCDPISGHTALYWYRQSLGQGPEFLIYFQGTGAADDSGLPNDRFFAVRPEGSVSTLKIQRTERGDSAVYLCASSLVPSSYNEQFFGPGTRLTVL.

This chain links TRBV6-5 with TRBJ2-1; 12 positions agree with TRBD2. The germline CDR1 and CDR2 sequences are MNHEY and SVGAGI. There are 14 residues in the CDR3. V was clipped by 7 bases and J by 4 bases; unmatched bases: 2. CDR3 loop: CASTGLAGYNEQFF. The CDR3 DNA follows: TGTGCCAGCACCGGACTAGCGGGATACAATGAGCAGTTCTTC.

V and J are TRBV27 and TRBJ1-1, with D uncertain. V was trimmed by 0 bases and J by 2 bases, leaving 10 bases between them. CDR3 length: 15 amino acids. The germline gives CDR1 MNHEY, CDR2 SMNVEV (reference sequence). CDR3 amino acids: CASSLSSGFNTEAFF. CDR3 coding DNA: TGTGCCAGCAGTTTATCCTCAGGTTTCAACACTGAAGCTTTCTTT.

The chain has TRBV9 and TRBJ2-1; TRBD1 aligns across 7 bases. The CDR3 contains 14 residues. The germline V gene encodes CDR1 SGDLS and CDR2 YYNGEE. Trimming removed 1 base from V and 5 bases from J; junction bases left unmatched: 3. Written as DNA, the CDR3 is TGTGCCAGCAGCGTAACAGGGGTCGACAATGAGCAGTTCTTC. Residues: CASSVTGVDNEQFF.

The V and J genes are TRBV29-1 and TRBJ2-7; 11 nucleotides agree with TRBD1. With 7 bases clipped from V and 3 bases from J, the junction kept 8 bases outside the gene matches. Looked up from germline, CDR1 is SQVTM and CDR2 is ANQGSEA. The CDR3 extends over 14 amino acids. CDR3 in amino acids: CSAEAGTGGYEQYF. The CDR3 nucleotides read TGCAGCGCCGAGGCCGGGACAGGGGGCTACGAGCAGTACTTC.

This chain uses TRBV7-2 with TRBJ2-5; 8 nucleotides line up with TRBD1. Trimming cost V 5 bases and J 2 bases; bases outside gene matches: 4. Germline CDR1 SGHTA, CDR2 FQGNSA. The CDR3 covers 14 residues. The DNA of the CDR3 is TGTGCCAGCAGCCAGGGACAGGAGCAAGAGACCCAGTACTTC. Protein: CASSQGQEQETQYF.